Here is one TCR beta chain with its context. The data are from a study of control samples from healthy donors and cancer patients. This CDR3 has 15 residues. CDR1 is LNHDA, CDR2 SQIVND, per germline (reference sequence). V was clipped by 3 bases and J by 8 bases; unmatched bases: 7. The method was immunoSEQ multiplex PCR; TCRdb's version includes in-frame clones alone and lacks a portion of them. The table has 250,000 to 300,000 clones, approximately 80% seen once. Specimen: PBMCs. The receptor was derived from a woman in her sixties or seventies with lung cancer. This chain connects TRBV19 to TRBJ2-1, with TRBD1 matching 10 bases. CDR3 in amino acids: CASSITTGGFDEQFF. In nucleotides, the CDR3 is TGTGCCAGTAGTATCACGACAGGGGGCTTCGATGAGCAGTTCTTC. Using reference TRBV19 and TRBJ2-1 for the parts outside the CDR3, the full variable domain is DGGITQSPKYLFRKEGQNVTLSCEQNLNHDAMYWYRQDPGQGLRLIYYSQIVNDFQKGDIAEGYSVSREKKESFPLTVTSAQKNPTAFYLCASSITTGGFDEQFFGPGTRLTVL.